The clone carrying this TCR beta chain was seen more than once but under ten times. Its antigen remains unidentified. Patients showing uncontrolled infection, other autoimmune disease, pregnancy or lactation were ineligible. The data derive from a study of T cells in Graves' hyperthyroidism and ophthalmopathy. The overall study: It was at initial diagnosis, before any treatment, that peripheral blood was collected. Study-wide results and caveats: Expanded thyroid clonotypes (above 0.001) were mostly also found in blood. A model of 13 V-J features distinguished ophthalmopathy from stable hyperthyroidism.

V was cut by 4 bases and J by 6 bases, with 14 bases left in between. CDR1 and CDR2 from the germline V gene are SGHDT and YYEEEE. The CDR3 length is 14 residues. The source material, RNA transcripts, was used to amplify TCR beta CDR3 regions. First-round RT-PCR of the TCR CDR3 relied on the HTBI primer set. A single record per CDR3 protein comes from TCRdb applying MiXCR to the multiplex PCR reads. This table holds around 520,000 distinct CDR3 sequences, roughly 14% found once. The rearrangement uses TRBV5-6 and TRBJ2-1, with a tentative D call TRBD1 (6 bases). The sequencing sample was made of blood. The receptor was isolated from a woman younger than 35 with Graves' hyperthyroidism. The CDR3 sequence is CASSPFVQGNEQFF. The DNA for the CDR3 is TGTGCCAGCAGCCCATTCGTACAGGGCAATGAGCAGTTCTTC.